This TCR beta chain was identified during a study of T cell responses to AZD1222 COVID-19 vaccine. Regarding the study as a whole: Reportedly, nearly half of unique spike TCRs recognized epitopes outside B.1.351/B.1.1.7 mutations.

This CDR3 comprises 13 residues. Trimming cost V 6 bases and J 1 base, with 6 bases left between them. Germline CDR1 is MNHEY and CDR2 is SVGAGI. The data were produced by immunoSEQ multiplex PCR, yet TCRdb's version contains in-frame clones alone and is incomplete. The top ten hold approximately 22% of the sample, which has fewer than 55,000 clones, roughly 84% seen once. Comments on this clone: Its cognate antigen is unknown.

The sequence derives from an adult in good health. The specimen comprised peripheral blood, sampled on day 0 of MenACWY control vaccination. V gene TRBV6-5 combines with J gene TRBJ2-2, with D possibly matching TRBD1 (6 bases). The CDR3 spells CASRTGNTGELFF. The CDR3 DNA reads TGTGCCAGCAGGACAGGGAACACCGGGGAGCTGTTTTTT.